These 29 T cell receptor beta chains were sequenced from one sample in a study of T cell responses to AZD1222 COVID-19 vaccine (TCRdb year 2021). The time point label on this specimen signifies: baseline before first vaccination. Libraries were prepared through the immunoSEQ multiplex PCR assay. TCRdb re-hosts the immuneACCESS table, in-frame sequences only. Its copies lack some clones; in the studies checked, an unresolved V gene accounts for under half of them, and the cause for the rest is not known. This sample lists around 160,000 clones; more than 70% were detected once. Around 5.9% of the sample goes to the ten largest clones. The specimen comprised peripheral blood, sampled on day 0 of AZD1222 vaccination. The receptors come from an adult in good health.

The V call is TRBV5-1, the J call TRBJ2-7, with D uncertain. V dropped 0 bases and J dropped 2 bases, with 15 bases sitting between them. Per germline, CDR1 SGHRS and CDR2 YFSETQ. The CDR3 runs to 16 residues. The DNA for the CDR3 is TGCGCCAGCAGCTTGGGTATGTCAACCCGAGCCTACGAGCAGTACTTC. It yields the protein CASSLGMSTRAYEQYF.

The chain combines TRBV2 with TRBJ1-2; D unclear. Germline values: CDR1 SNHLY, CDR2 FYNNEI. The CDR3 runs 11 residues. Trimming shortened V by 6 bases and J by 7 bases, and 9 bases separated the two germline ends. The CDR3 is CASRALGGYTF. The CDR3 DNA is TGTGCCAGCAGAGCCCTCGGTGGCTACACCTTC.

The rearrangement uses TRBV27 and TRBJ1-2; TRBD1 matches 9 bases. The CDR3 is made up of 16 amino acids. Germline V lookup: CDR1 MNHEY, CDR2 SMNVEV (reference sequence). Losses at the gene ends were 4 bases for V and 8 bases for J; bases not matched to a gene: 14. The DNA of the CDR3 is TGTGCCAGCAGTTCGCGAACCGGGACAGGGATTAGCGGCTACACCTTC. It codes for CASSSRTGTGISGYTF.

The V call is TRBV2, the J call TRBJ2-7; D might be TRBD1 (5 bases). The CDR3 has 11 residues. The V end was cut by 7 bases, the J end by 1 base, with 5 bases between. CDR1 SNHLY and CDR2 FYNNEI come from the germline V gene. CDR3 coding DNA: TGTGCCAGCAAGGGGTCCTACGAGCAGTACTTC. It codes for CASKGSYEQYF.

As DNA, the CDR3 is TGCGCCAGCAGCTTGGACGGCAGGCATGAAAAACTGTTTTTT. As protein: CASSLDGRHEKLFF. The V gene is TRBV5-1, the J gene TRBJ1-4; no clear D gene. V lost 0 bases to trimming and J lost 6 bases, with 9 bases between them. Germline V gene lookup returns CDR1 SGHRS and CDR2 YFSETQ. The CDR3 is 14 residues long.

This clone has just one count. The rearrangement uses TRBV29-1 and TRBJ1-2; D remains ambiguous. CDR3 length: 13 residues. The germline V gene encodes CDR1 SQVTM and CDR2 ANQGSEA. Deletions cut 7 bases from V and 0 bases from J, with 12 bases between. The CDR3 loop is CSATHQANYGYTF. The CDR3 DNA follows: TGCAGCGCTACACATCAAGCTAACTATGGCTACACCTTC.

The chain joins TRBV28 to TRBJ2-7; D remains unclear. The V and J ends lost 3 bases and 2 bases respectively, with 5 bases between them. This CDR3 has 12 residues. Germline CDR1 is MDHEN and CDR2 is SYDVKM. CDR3 in DNA: TGTGCCAGCAGTTTCATCCCCTACGAGCAGTACTTC. It yields the protein CASSFIPYEQYF.

V and J are TRBV6-6 and TRBJ2-1; TRBD2 matches 10 bases. In germline, CDR1 is MNHNY, CDR2 SVGAGI (reference sequence). The CDR3 length is 16 residues. With V trimmed by 4 bases and J by 1 base, 4 bases remained unmatched. The CDR3 nucleotides read TGTGCCAGCAGTTTTGCAGCGGGAGGGTCCTACAATGAGCAGTTCTTC. It yields the protein CASSFAAGGSYNEQFF.

This sequence joins TRBV28 and TRBJ1-1; no reliable D call. The CDR3 contains 13 residues. Per the germline V gene, CDR1 is MDHEN and CDR2 is SYDVKM. The ends were cut back, 2 bases at V and 0 bases at J, with 4 bases in the middle. CDR3 DNA: TGTGCCAGCAGTTTAGTTCTGAACACTGAAGCTTTCTTT. This gives the protein CASSLVLNTEAFF.

The chain employs TRBV6-5 and TRBJ1-6; TRBD1 might be the D (5 bases). Germline CDR1 reads MNHEY; CDR2 reads SVGAGI. V was trimmed by 6 bases and J by 8 bases, leaving 14 bases between them. This CDR3 is 14 amino acids long. The CDR3 DNA sequence: TGTGCCAGCAGGCAGGGAAAATTTTATTCACCCCTCCACTTT. It codes for CASRQGKFYSPLHF.

The chain couples TRBV27 to TRBJ1-4; a possible D gene is TRBD1 (5 bases). The CDR3 has 15 residues. The V gene lost 3 bases and the J gene lost 4 bases, with 12 bases spanning the gap. CDR1 MNHEY and CDR2 SMNVEV come from the germline V gene (reference sequence). In DNA, the CDR3 is TGTGCCAGCAGTTTGAGGGGACTGAGTAATGAAAAACTGTTTTTT. Translating gives CASSLRGLSNEKLFF.

The J gene is TRBJ1-6, the V gene TRBV13; D is ambiguous. V gave up 1 base and J gave up 0 bases, with 4 bases separating them. The germline CDR1 and CDR2 sequences are PRHDT and FYEKMQ (reference sequence). This CDR3 contains 15 residues. CDR3 sequence: CASSLESSYNSPLHF. CDR3 coding DNA: TGTGCCAGCAGCTTAGAGAGCTCCTATAATTCACCCCTCCACTTT.

V usage is TRBV24-1 and J usage is TRBJ2-2; tentatively, D is TRBD2 (5 bases). V was trimmed by 1 base and J by 9 bases, leaving 8 bases between them. This CDR3 region has 13 residues. CDR1 is KGHDR and CDR2 is SFDVKD in the germline V gene. The DNA for the CDR3 is TGTGCCACCAGTGATTTTCCTAGCAGGGAGCTGTTTTTT. Protein: CATSDFPSRELFF.

The chain carries TRBV2 and TRBJ2-2; D is ambiguous. Trimming removed 5 bases from V and 2 bases from J, with 9 bases in between. This CDR3 spans 14 amino acids. Germline V gene data show CDR1 as SNHLY and CDR2 as FYNNEI. The CDR3 protein is CASSRLGNTGELFF. As DNA, the CDR3 is TGTGCCAGCAGTCGACTCGGAAACACCGGGGAGCTGTTTTTT.

This chain joins TRBV29-1 and TRBJ1-3; 7 bases fit TRBD1. Germline CDR1 is SQVTM and CDR2 is ANQGSEA. This CDR3 is 17 amino acids long. The V and J ends lost 1 base and 1 base, in that order; junction bases with no gene match: 10. The CDR3: CSVEGRGQPMSGNTIYF. The CDR3 bases are TGCAGCGTTGAAGGTCGGGGACAGCCCATGTCTGGAAACACCATATATTTT.

CDR3 in DNA: TGTGCCACCAGTGATCAAAGGCCGGAAACCTATGGCTACACCTTC. Encoded protein: CATSDQRPETYGYTF. The gene calls are TRBV24-1 and TRBJ1-2; no clear D. The germline gives CDR1 KGHDR, CDR2 SFDVKD. This CDR3 has 15 residues. V was shortened by 3 bases and J by 4 bases, with 14 bases between the two germline ends.

The rearrangement joins TRBV11-2 to TRBJ2-5; perhaps D is TRBD1 or TRBD2 (6 bases each). The V end was cut by 2 bases, the J end by 5 bases, with 15 bases between. The CDR3 spans 15 residues. The germline CDR1 and CDR2 sequences are SGHAT and FQNNGV. The CDR3 nucleotides read TGTGCCAGCAGCTTACTTGGGGGCGCGGGGGAGACCCAGTACTTC. It specifies CASSLLGGAGETQYF.

CDR3 DNA sequence: TGTGCCAGCAGCTTACCGGGAGACTATGGCTACACCTTC. It yields the protein CASSLPGDYGYTF. V is TRBV11-2 and J is TRBJ1-2; D is ambiguous. The V and J ends lost 2 bases and 3 bases respectively, with 7 bases between them. Germline loops: CDR1 SGHAT, CDR2 FQNNGV. The CDR3 extends over 13 amino acids.

The J gene is TRBJ1-2, the V gene TRBV24-1; the D gene is possibly TRBD1 (5 bases). The CDR3 is 14 residues long. Germline V gene data show CDR1 as KGHDR and CDR2 as SFDVKD. V was clipped by 3 bases and J by 4 bases, with 11 bases between them. CDR3: CATSDRGSGYGYTF. In DNA, the CDR3 is TGTGCCACCAGTGATCGGGGCTCGGGCTATGGCTACACCTTC.

The chain employs TRBV28 and TRBJ1-5; the D gene is possibly TRBD1 (6 bases). CDR1 and CDR2 (germline): MDHEN, SYDVKM. The ends were cut back, 3 bases at V and 6 bases at J, with 15 bases in the middle. There are 15 residues in the CDR3. CDR3 protein: CASSFWRGQGQPQHF. CDR3 nucleotide sequence: TGTGCCAGCAGTTTTTGGCGGGGGCAAGGTCAGCCCCAGCATTTT.

The chain combines TRBV4-3 with TRBJ1-2, with TRBD1 identical over 7 bases. Per germline, CDR1 LGHNA and CDR2 YSLEER. CDR3 length equals 16 residues. V trimming: 1 base; J trimming: 7 bases; junction bases outside the gene matches: 12. The chain's CDR3 is CASSQALRGARFGYTF. The CDR3, as DNA: TGCGCCAGCAGCCAAGCCCTCAGGGGGGCGCGGTTTGGCTACACCTTC.

This clone was counted once. The chain joins TRBV5-4 to TRBJ1-2; D possibly corresponds to TRBD1 (6 bases). Germline assignment: CDR1 SGHNT and CDR2 YYREEE (reference sequence). Trimming shortened V by 4 bases and J by 8 bases, and 12 bases separated the two germline ends. This CDR3 is 12 amino acids long. CDR3 coding DNA: TGTGCCAGCAGCCCTGGGACACCCGGCTACACCTTC. This encodes CASSPGTPGYTF.

V gene TRBV5-4 combines with J gene TRBJ1-2; no reliable D call. Looked up from germline, CDR1 is SGHNT and CDR2 is YYREEE (reference sequence). The V end was cut by 1 base, the J end by 7 bases, with 17 bases between. The CDR3 extends over 15 amino acids. The CDR3 coding sequence is TGTGCCAGCAGCTTGAATGGACCCAAGGGAGGTGGCTACACCTTC. Its protein product is CASSLNGPKGGGYTF. The whole variable domain, filled in from reference TRBV5-4 and TRBJ1-2, reads ETGVTQSPTHLIKTRGQQVTLRCSSQSGHNTVSWYQQALGQGPQFIFQYYREEENGRGNFPPRFSGLQFPNYSSELNVNALELDDSALYLCASSLNGPKGGGYTFGSGTRLTVV.

This clone was detected a few times. The chain is built from TRBV10-3 and TRBJ1-5; D ambiguous. V was trimmed by 2 bases and J by 4 bases, leaving 12 bases between them. Germline-derived CDR1 and CDR2 are ENHRY and SYGVKD. This CDR3 has 15 residues. The CDR3 spells CAISETARANQPQHF. The CDR3 DNA reads TGTGCCATCAGTGAGACAGCGCGGGCAAATCAGCCCCAGCATTTT.

The rearrangement joins TRBV14 to TRBJ2-7; perhaps TRBD2 as D (6 bases). The CDR3 sequence is 15 residues long. Germline CDR1 SGHDN, CDR2 FVKESK. The V and J ends lost 4 bases and 2 bases respectively, with 15 bases between them. This chain's CDR3 is CASSRIPGATYEQYF. CDR3 DNA sequence: TGTGCCAGCAGCCGTATTCCGGGAGCTACCTACGAGCAGTACTTC.

This chain connects TRBV30 to TRBJ1-1; TRBD1 aligns across 7 bases. Germline CDR1 reads GTSNPN; CDR2 reads SVGIG (reference sequence). The CDR3 is made up of 15 amino acids. Unmatched junction bases numbered 7, after V lost 1 base and J lost 2 bases. The CDR3 loop reads CAWSAPDRTNTEAFF. DNA of the CDR3: TGTGCCTGGAGTGCCCCGGACAGGACAAACACTGAAGCTTTCTTT.

The chain combines TRBV7-2 with TRBJ1-1; D call uncertain. Per the germline V gene, CDR1 is SGHTA and CDR2 is FQGNSA. The CDR3 spans 13 residues. The V end was cut by 5 bases, the J end by 2 bases, with 9 bases between. The CDR3 DNA follows: TGTGCCAGCAGCCAAGCCTCAAACACTGAAGCTTTCTTT. It is translated as CASSQASNTEAFF.

V gene TRBV24-1 combines with J gene TRBJ2-2; D is unclear. This CDR3 contains 15 residues. The germline CDR1 and CDR2 sequences are KGHDR and SFDVKD. Trimming stripped 6 bases from V and 2 bases from J, with 12 bases between. The CDR3: CATSRSVPNTGELFF. The DNA of the CDR3 is TGTGCCACCAGTAGGAGTGTGCCTAACACCGGGGAGCTGTTTTTT.

The genes are TRBV11-2 and TRBJ2-1; the D call may be TRBD1 or TRBD2 (5 bases each). V lost 5 bases to trimming and J lost 6 bases, with 20 bases between them. This CDR3 comprises 16 residues. The germline V gene encodes CDR1 SGHAT and CDR2 FQNNGV. CDR3 sequence reads: CASSPIVRGEGNEQFF. The CDR3 DNA sequence: TGTGCCAGCAGCCCGATCGTCCGGGGCGAGGGCAATGAGCAGTTCTTC.